This T cell receptor beta chain was sequenced in a study of T cells after yellow fever vaccination. Study overall: The fractions with low cell numbers were processed using SMART-Seq v4 Ultra Low Input.

Notes on the study in general: Highly abundant clonotypes carried over from the bulk population could end up in FACS-sorted repertoires as contaminants.

This CDR3 spans 16 amino acids. V was clipped by 3 bases and J by 0 bases, with 12 bases between them. The germline V gene has CDR1 MNHEY and CDR2 SVGEGT. From the 5' RACE reads, TCRdb called clonotypes with MiXCR, one entry per CDR3 protein. The sample lists approximately 300,000 distinct CDR3 sequences, approximately 9% occurring once. Many counts were recorded for this clonotype. The target antigen is unknown. This specimen was PBMCs, taken on the day of the first yellow fever vaccination. This TCR was sampled from a man aged 18 to 35 who received the YFV17D yellow fever vaccine. The chain joins TRBV6-2 or TRBV6-3 to TRBJ1-5; D unclear. The CDR3 loop reads CASSYETGYSNQPQHF. The CDR3 coding sequence is TGTGCCAGCAGTTATGAGACGGGTTATAGCAATCAGCCCCAGCATTTT.